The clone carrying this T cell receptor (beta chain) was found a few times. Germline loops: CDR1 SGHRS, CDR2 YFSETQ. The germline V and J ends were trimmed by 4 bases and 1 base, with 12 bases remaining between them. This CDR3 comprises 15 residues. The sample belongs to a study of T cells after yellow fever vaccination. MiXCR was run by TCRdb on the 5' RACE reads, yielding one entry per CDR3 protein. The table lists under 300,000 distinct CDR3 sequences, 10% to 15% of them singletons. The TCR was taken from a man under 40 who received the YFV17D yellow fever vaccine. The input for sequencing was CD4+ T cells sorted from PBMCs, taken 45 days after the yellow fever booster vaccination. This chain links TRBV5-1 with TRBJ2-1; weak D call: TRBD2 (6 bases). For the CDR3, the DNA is TGCGCCAGCAGCAGGACGGGAGAATCCTACAATGAGCAGTTCTTC. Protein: CASSRTGESYNEQFF.